The rows below give T cell receptor beta chains drawn from one sample of a study of blood T cell repertoires in COVID-19. Sequencing was performed with immunoSEQ multiplex PCR; in TCRdb, only in-frame clones are kept and a portion is missing. The sample has 280,000 or so clones, around nine tenths seen once. The sequenced sample was peripheral blood. The receptors stem from a woman aged 60-75 years with acute or convalescent COVID-19. The CDR3 runs from the conserved cysteine through the conserved F or W. The D gene is left open where the match is weak. Only some rows state a clone size, as once, few, many or a class for expanded clones.

CDR3 protein	CDR3 length	V gene	clone size	D gene
CASSQDNGYGYTF	13	TRBV28	.	.
CASSVATGGAGTDTQYF	17	TRBV9	.	TRBD2
CASSYDRVGYTF	12	TRBV5-5	.	TRBD1
CASFRGGVEDTEAFF	15	TRBV5-1	.	.
CASSKAETGGSYNEQFF	17	TRBV21-1	.	.
CASSLGKWPQTQYF	14	TRBV7-2	once	.
CASSQDDRGNTEAFF	15	TRBV4-1	.	TRBD1
CASRPAGGTHNEQFF	15	TRBV11-2	once	TRBD2
CASSLGRGREDEQFF	15	TRBV11-2	.	TRBD2
CASSQSKLAGDNEQFF	16	TRBV4-2	.	TRBD2
CASSGLAGIYEQYF	14	TRBV6-5	once	TRBD2
CASSLRVGTEAFF	13	TRBV7-2	.	.
CASSPEPGELFF	12	TRBV9	.	.
CASSLTGGAYGYTF	14	TRBV7-2	.	TRBD1
CASSQEAGGPGEQFF	15	TRBV3-1/TRBV3-2	.	TRBD2
CASSYPGQINEQFF	14	TRBV6-2/TRBV6-3	.	.
CASSIVGVDNEQFF	14	TRBV19	.	.
CATSEETFNQPQHF	14	TRBV15	.	.
CASRLLASNTGELFF	15	TRBV7-2	.	.
CASRHPYSGNTIYF	14	TRBV19	.	.
CASSLRVPGQGSYEQYF	17	TRBV28	once	TRBD1
CASSLLLTGVDSYNEQFF	18	TRBV28	.	TRBD1
CASSPDRGAQHF	12	TRBV7-9	.	TRBD1
CATSSRLESYNEQFF	15	TRBV15	.	.
CASSFQTGGVTEAFF	15	TRBV7-2	.	TRBD1
CSVEDRGNEKLFF	13	TRBV29-1	.	TRBD1
CSVGSGHEQYF	11	TRBV20-1	.	.
CATSRVTGWVEAFF	14	TRBV15	.	.
CASSQAGTGYGYTF	14	TRBV4-1	.	TRBD1
CASSPVRGGEKLFF	14	TRBV7-2	.	.
CASSPLPIRYNEQFF	15	TRBV7-9	.	.
CASSRAGSTDTQYF	14	TRBV9	.	TRBD2
CASFYTGGVGETQYF	15	TRBV10-1	.	TRBD1
CASRSPGQAVYTQYF	15	TRBV7-9	.	.
CASSFADSYNEQFF	14	TRBV5-1	.	.
CSVAAGETQYF	11	TRBV29-1	.	.
CASSLSAGRVGGNQPQHF	18	TRBV5-5	.	.
CASSTQRSGRQTQYF	15	TRBV21-1	.	.
CASSLTGVRDYGYTF	15	TRBV7-9	.	TRBD1
CASSPPSTDTQYF	13	TRBV5-1	.	.
CASRPLSSYEQYF	13	TRBV27	.	.
CASITRGNSQYF	12	TRBV6-5	.	.
CASSLLGGIGNTIYF	15	TRBV27	.	.
CSARQGYGYTF	11	TRBV20-1	once	.
CATSREVTGNEKLFF	15	TRBV15	.	TRBD1
CASSSEGEYNEQFF	14	TRBV6-5	few	.
CASSLVAGGPYNEQFF	16	TRBV27	.	TRBD2
CASSLEGYDEQFF	13	TRBV5-1	.	.
CASSLDRGQQFF	12	TRBV11-3	.	.